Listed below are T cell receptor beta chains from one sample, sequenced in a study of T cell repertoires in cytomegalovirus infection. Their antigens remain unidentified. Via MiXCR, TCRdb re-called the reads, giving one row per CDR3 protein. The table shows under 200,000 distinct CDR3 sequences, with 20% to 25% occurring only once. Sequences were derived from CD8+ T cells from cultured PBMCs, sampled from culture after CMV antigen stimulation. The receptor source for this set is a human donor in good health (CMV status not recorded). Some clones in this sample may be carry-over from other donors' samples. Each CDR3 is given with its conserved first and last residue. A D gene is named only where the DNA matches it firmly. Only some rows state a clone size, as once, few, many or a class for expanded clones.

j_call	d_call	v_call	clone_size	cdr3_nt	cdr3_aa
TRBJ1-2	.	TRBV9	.	TGTGCCAGCAGCGTAGAGGACAGCCGGAGAGGCTACACCTTC	CASSVEDSRRGYTF
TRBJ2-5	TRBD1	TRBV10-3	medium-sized	TGTGCCATCTATCACCGGGACAGAAAGACCCAGTACTTC	CAIYHRDRKTQYF
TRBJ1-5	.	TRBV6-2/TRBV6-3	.	TGTGCCAGCAGATTGGGACTTAGCAATCAGCCCCAGCATTTT	CASRLGLSNQPQHF
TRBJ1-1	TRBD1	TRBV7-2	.	TGTGCCAGCAGCTCCTGGGGACAGCCGAACACTGAAGCTTTCTTT	CASSSWGQPNTEAFF
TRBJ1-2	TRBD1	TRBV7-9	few	TGTGCCAGCAGCCCACGGACAGGGGGAGGCTATGGCTACACCTTC	CASSPRTGGGYGYTF
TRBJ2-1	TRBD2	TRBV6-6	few	TGTGCCAGCAGCGTGCGGGGGGAGTTAAGGAACTACAATGAGCAGTTCTTC	CASSVRGELRNYNEQFF
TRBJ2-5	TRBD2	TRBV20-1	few	TGCGGAGCTACACCCACTAGCGGGGGATCCCAAGAGACCCAGTACTTC	CGATPTSGGSQETQYF
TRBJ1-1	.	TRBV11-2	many	TGTGCCAGCAGCTTAGATTTCGGTGGGAGGAACACTGAAGCTTTCTTT	CASSLDFGGRNTEAFF
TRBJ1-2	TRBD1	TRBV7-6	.	TGTGCCAGCAGCTTTGGACCGACAGGGTTTGGCTACACCTTC	CASSFGPTGFGYTF
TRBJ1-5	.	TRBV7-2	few	TGTGCCAGCAGCCCCGAAGGGTTAGTCACTCAGCCCCAGCATTTT	CASSPEGLVTQPQHF
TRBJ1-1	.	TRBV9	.	TGTGCCAGCAGCGATGGGACCCGAGGGAACACTGAAGCTTTCTTT	CASSDGTRGNTEAFF
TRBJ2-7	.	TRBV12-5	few	TGTGCTAGTGGTTACAGTACCTACGAGCAGTACTTC	CASGYSTYEQYF
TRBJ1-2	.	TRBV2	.	TGTGCCAGCAGCGGCAGGGATGGCTACACCTTC	CASSGRDGYTF
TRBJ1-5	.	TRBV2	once	TGTGCCAGCAGTGAAAGCTACACTTATAGCAATCAGCCCCAGCATTTT	CASSESYTYSNQPQHF
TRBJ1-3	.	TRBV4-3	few	TGCGCCAGCAGCCAGGAGGGGGACATAGGAAACACCATATATTTT	CASSQEGDIGNTIYF
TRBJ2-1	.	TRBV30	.	TGTGCCTGGAGCGGCGACCCTAACAATGAGCAGTTCTTC	CAWSGDPNNEQFF
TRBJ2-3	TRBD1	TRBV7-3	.	TGTGCCAGCGAAATCGGACAGGGGGTGGCAGATACGCAGTATTTT	CASEIGQGVADTQYF
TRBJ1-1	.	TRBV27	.	TGTGCCAGCAGTTCCGGGACACCCCTTACCTTT	CASSSGTPLTF
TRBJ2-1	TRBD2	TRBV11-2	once	TGTGCCAGCAGCTTAGCAGCGCGGGGGGGCAATGAGCAGTTCTTC	CASSLAARGGNEQFF
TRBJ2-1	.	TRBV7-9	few	TGTGCCAGCAGCTTAGCGGGGACGGGCCATGAGCAGTTCTTC	CASSLAGTGHEQFF
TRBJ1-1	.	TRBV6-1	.	TGTGCCAGCAGTTTCAGGGAGGGAGGCACTGAAGCTTTCTTT	CASSFREGGTEAFF
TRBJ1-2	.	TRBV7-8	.	TGTGCCAGCACCTCCGGACGGGGACCTCGGGGCTACACCTTC	CASTSGRGPRGYTF
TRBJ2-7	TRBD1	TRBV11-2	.	TGTGCCAGCGGTATACGACAGGGGGCCTACGAGCAGTACTTC	CASGIRQGAYEQYF
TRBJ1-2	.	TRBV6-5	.	TGTGCCAGCAGTCAGGAGAACTATGGCTACACCTTC	CASSQENYGYTF
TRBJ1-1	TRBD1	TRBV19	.	TGTGCCAGTCGTTACAGGGGGCTCAACACTGAAGCTTTCTTT	CASRYRGLNTEAFF
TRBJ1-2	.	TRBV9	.	TGTGCCAGCAGCGGTACCCGCCCCACAAAAACGACGAACTATGGCTACACCTTC	CASSGTRPTKTTNYGYTF
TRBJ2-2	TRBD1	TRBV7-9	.	TGTGCCAGCAGCCCCCCGGACAGGGGCAGGTTCACCGGGGAGCTGTTTTTT	CASSPPDRGRFTGELFF
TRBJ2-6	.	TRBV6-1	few	TGTGCCAGCAGTGAAGGGGGGAATCGGGCCAACGTCCTGACTTTC	CASSEGGNRANVLTF
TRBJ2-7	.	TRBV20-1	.	TGCAGTGCTAGAGATCCACGTTCCTACGAGCAGTACTTC	CSARDPRSYEQYF
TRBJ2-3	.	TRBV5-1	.	TGCGCCAGCAGAGGGGGGATTGGCGAAGATACGCAGTATTTT	CASRGGIGEDTQYF
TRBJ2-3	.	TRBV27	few	TGTGCCAGCATTCCCTCCGCCGGGCCTACAGATACGCAGTATTTT	CASIPSAGPTDTQYF
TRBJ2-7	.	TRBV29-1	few	TGCAGCGTCGCCCGCGGGGCCTCCTACGAGCAGTACTTC	CSVARGASYEQYF
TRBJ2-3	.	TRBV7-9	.	TGTGCCAGCAGCGCACTGGGAGTACCAAATACGCAGTATTTT	CASSALGVPNTQYF
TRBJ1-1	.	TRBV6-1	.	TGTGCCAGCAGTGAAGGGGTTAACACTGAAGCTTTCTTT	CASSEGVNTEAFF
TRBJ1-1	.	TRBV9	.	TGTGCCAGCAGCTCTGGGGGTTCGAACACTGAAGCTTTCTTT	CASSSGGSNTEAFF
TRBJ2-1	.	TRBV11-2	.	TGTGCCAGCAGCTTACGGGCTTACTACAATGAGCAGTTCTTC	CASSLRAYYNEQFF
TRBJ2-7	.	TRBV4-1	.	TGCGCCAGCAGCCAAGAACAGGGCCTCTCCTACGAGCAGTACTTC	CASSQEQGLSYEQYF
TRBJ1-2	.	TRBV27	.	TGTGCCAGCACGCCCACCTATTCCGACCGCTATGGCTACACCTTC	CASTPTYSDRYGYTF
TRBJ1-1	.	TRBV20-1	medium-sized	TGCAGTGCTAGAGAATTTAGGGGTACCACTGAAGCTTTCTTT	CSAREFRGTTEAFF
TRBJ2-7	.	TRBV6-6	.	TGTGCCAGCAGTTCTCGACAGATCTACGAGCAGTACTTC	CASSSRQIYEQYF
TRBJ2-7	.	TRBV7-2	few	TGTGCCAGCAGCTTAGAATTGGGGGCGGGGGTGCAGTACTTC	CASSLELGAGVQYF
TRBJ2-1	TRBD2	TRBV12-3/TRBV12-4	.	TGTGCCAGCAGCCGTAACGGACTAGCGGGGTCCTACAATGAGCAGTTCTTC	CASSRNGLAGSYNEQFF
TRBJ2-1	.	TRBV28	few	TGTGCCAGCAGTTTCTCCAGGGAAGGAAAGGCTGAGCAGTTCTTC	CASSFSREGKAEQFF
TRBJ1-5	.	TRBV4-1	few	TGCGCCAGCAGCCAAGAGGGAGTCAATCAGCCCCAGCATTTT	CASSQEGVNQPQHF
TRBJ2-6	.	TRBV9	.	TGTGCCAGCAGCGGGCGGGCTCCTGGGGCCAACGTCCTGACTTTC	CASSGRAPGANVLTF
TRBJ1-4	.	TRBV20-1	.	TGCAGTGCAGTCACCAGGACGGGGTGGGAAAAACTGTTTTTT	CSAVTRTGWEKLFF
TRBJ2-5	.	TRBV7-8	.	TGTGCCAGCAGCGGGCAGAAAGAGACCCAGTACTTC	CASSGQKETQYF
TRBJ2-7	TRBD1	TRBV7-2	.	TGTGCCAGCAGCGGAACAGGGGCTGGTTCCTACGAGCAGTACTTC	CASSGTGAGSYEQYF
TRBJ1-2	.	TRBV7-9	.	TGTGCCAGCAGCACAACAGGGCCGCGATATGGCTACACCTTC	CASSTTGPRYGYTF